The 26 T cell receptor beta chains below come from one sample, sequenced in a study of shared T cell receptors in the human thymus. Clones were sequenced by immunoSEQ multiplex PCR, and TCRdb holds only the in-frame ones, with some missing. The sample includes 630,000 or so clones, more than 70% of them seen just once. In addition, the sample was reused for a study of human thymus T cells.

The sample comprised thymocytes. The receptor set was obtained from a boy less than two years old with a congenital heart defect.

The V call is TRBV4-3, the J call TRBJ2-3; 7 bases align to TRBD2. The CDR3 runs 15 residues. Germline V lookup: CDR1 LGHNA, CDR2 YSLEER. Germline trimming cut 0 bases from V and 8 bases from J; bases unmatched to any gene: 8. The CDR3 DNA reads TGCGCCAGCAGCCAAGATTTGGCGGGAGTCGTTACGCAGTATTTT. Protein: CASSQDLAGVVTQYF.

This chain uses TRBV25-1 with TRBJ2-2; D possibly corresponds to TRBD1 (6 bases). The CDR3 is 13 amino acids. Trimming cost V 8 bases and J 3 bases, with 10 bases left between them. Germline V CDR1 and CDR2: MGHDK, SYGVNS. In DNA form, the CDR3 reads TGTGCCAGCCACACAGGGTACACCGGGGAGCTGTTTTTT. Translation: CASHTGYTGELFF.

V gene TRBV19 combines with J gene TRBJ2-3; 9 bases agree with TRBD2. V lost 4 bases and J lost 2; bases outside the gene matches: 16. Germline V gene data show CDR1 as LNHDA and CDR2 as SQIVND (reference sequence). The CDR3 sequence is 19 residues long. DNA of the CDR3: TGTGCCAGTAGTACCCAGATTTTGGCGGGGGGGACAGACACAGATACGCAGTATTTT. Translating it yields CASSTQILAGGTDTDTQYF.

The V and J genes are TRBV5-4 and TRBJ2-7; the match to TRBD2 covers 11 bases. V lost 3 bases and J lost 5; bases outside the gene matches: 7. The CDR3 totals 15 residues. CDR1 and CDR2 (germline): SGHNT, YYREEE (reference sequence). The CDR3 protein is CASSSTSGNVDEQYF. The CDR3 DNA is TGTGCCAGCAGCTCGACTAGCGGGAATGTCGACGAGCAGTACTTC.

This clone has more than one count but fewer than ten. CDR3 protein: CASNGTGAGNTIYF. The CDR3 DNA sequence: TGTGCCAGCAACGGGACAGGGGCTGGAAACACCATATATTTT. The chain links TRBV21-1 to TRBJ1-3; the table calls TRBD1, which could not be checked here. TRBV21-1 is recorded as a pseudogene. The CDR3 totals 14 residues.

The V and J genes are TRBV7-2 and TRBJ2-5; weak D call: TRBD2 (6 bases). CDR1 SGHTA and CDR2 FQGNSA come from the germline V gene. This CDR3 comprises 14 residues. Trimming removed 3 bases from V and 1 base from J, with 9 bases in between. This chain's CDR3 is CASSLGRGQETQYF. The CDR3, as DNA: TGTGCCAGCAGCTTGGGGCGGGGCCAAGAGACCCAGTACTTC. Filled out from reference TRBV7-2 and TRBJ2-5, the complete variable domain reads GAGVSQSPSNKVTEKGKDVELRCDPISGHTALYWYRQSLGQGLEFLIYFQGNSAPDKSGLPSDRFSAERTGGSVSTLTIQRTQQEDSAVYLCASSLGRGQETQYFGPGTRLLVL.

The gene calls are TRBV7-8 and TRBJ2-1; D uncertain. Germline assignment: CDR1 SGHVS and CDR2 FQNEAQ. The CDR3 runs 14 residues. Trimming removed 5 bases from V and 5 bases from J, with 13 bases in between. CDR3 bases: TGTGCCAGCAGCCGACGAAAAGAGGACAATGAGCAGTTCTTC. It yields the protein CASSRRKEDNEQFF.

For this clone: Mismatch with germline at one junction end may stem from a read error. The chain links TRBV5-6 to TRBJ1-1; possible D gene TRBD1, 5 bases. CDR1 is SGHDT and CDR2 is YYEEEE in the germline V gene. CDR3 size: 15 residues. In DNA, the CDR3 is TGTGCCAGCAGCTCCGGGGGGACCGTGAACACTGAAACTTTCTTT. Residues: CASSSGGTVNTETFF.

This clone was counted a single time. The rearrangement joins TRBV4-1 to TRBJ2-7, with D possibly matching TRBD1 (6 bases). Germline V gene sequence: CDR1 MGHRA, CDR2 YSYEKL. Trimming left V 2 bases short and J 2 bases short, with 10 bases between. The CDR3 runs to 14 residues. The CDR3 spells CASSQIQGPYEQYF. The CDR3 DNA reads TGCGCCAGCAGCCAAATACAGGGACCCTACGAGCAGTACTTC.

CDR3 sequence (DNA): TGCGCCAGCAGCCCAAGGAATCGGGGGGGCTACAATGAGCAGTTCTTC. This codes for CASSPRNRGGYNEQFF. This sequence joins TRBV5-1 and TRBJ2-1; TRBD2 agrees at 8 bases. The CDR3 length is 16 residues. V was pared by 4 bases and J by 3 bases, with 9 bases of the junction left unmatched. The germline gives CDR1 SGHRS, CDR2 YFSETQ.

The chain couples TRBV14 to TRBJ1-2, with TRBD1 as a possible D gene (5 bases). Trimming shortened V by 4 bases and J by 6 bases, and 15 bases separated the two germline ends. The CDR3 runs to 14 residues. Germline V lookup: CDR1 SGHDN, CDR2 FVKESK. CDR3 protein: CASSPVGRANGYTF. As DNA, the CDR3 is TGTGCCAGCAGCCCGGTGGGCAGGGCCAATGGCTACACCTTC.

This clone is a singleton in its sample. V gene TRBV20-1 combines with J gene TRBJ1-2; 7 bases are shared with TRBD1. Germline CDR1 DFQATT, CDR2 SNEGSKA (reference sequence). The CDR3 covers 11 residues. V trimming: 4 bases; J trimming: 7 bases; junction bases outside the gene matches: 3. The CDR3 here is CSANRGLGYTF. The CDR3 nucleotides are TGCAGTGCTAACAGGGGACTTGGCTACACCTTC.

The genes are TRBV5-6 and TRBJ1-3; possible D gene TRBD1, 5 bases. The CDR3 is 15 amino acids. With 4 bases removed from V and 0 bases from J, the gap between germline ends came to 11 bases. Per the germline V gene, CDR1 is SGHDT and CDR2 is YYEEEE. In DNA, the CDR3 is TGTGCCAGCAGCCTAACGACAGACTCTGGAAACACCATATATTTT. Amino acids: CASSLTTDSGNTIYF.

J is TRBJ2-3 and V is TRBV28, with D perhaps TRBD2 (7 bases). V lost 4 bases and J lost 1, with 18 bases in between. The CDR3 length is 17 residues. In germline, CDR1 is MDHEN, CDR2 SYDVKM. The CDR3 DNA reads TGTGCCAGCAGTTGCCTATTAGGGGGGGCGGGCACAGATACGCAGTATTTT. It codes for CASSCLLGGAGTDTQYF.

The chain carries TRBV30 and TRBJ2-5; 8 nucleotides line up with TRBD1. V lost 2 bases and J lost 3; bases outside the gene matches: 5. Germline V gene lookup returns CDR1 GTSNPN and CDR2 SVGIG (reference sequence). The CDR3 covers 14 residues. The CDR3 here is CAWSRTGGKETQYF. The DNA for the CDR3 is TGTGCCTGGAGTCGTACAGGGGGGAAAGAGACCCAGTACTTC.

This rearrangement joins TRBV27 to TRBJ2-1; D is undetermined. Germline V gene lookup returns CDR1 MNHEY and CDR2 SMNVEV (reference sequence). The V gene lost 5 bases and the J gene lost 7 bases, with 15 bases spanning the gap. The CDR3 consists of 14 residues. CDR3 amino acids: CASSDSGTKNEQFF. CDR3 DNA sequence: TGTGCCAGCAGTGATTCGGGTACCAAAAATGAGCAGTTCTTC.

The chain uses TRBV4-2 and TRBJ2-6; possibly TRBD2 for D (5 bases). Germline-derived CDR1 and CDR2 are LGHNA and YNFKEQ. Trimming cost V 3 bases and J 4 bases, with 10 bases left between them. The length of the CDR3 is 15 residues. The CDR3 DNA sequence: TGTGCCAGCAGCCACCGGACTGCAGGGGCCAACGTCCTGACTTTC. This translates into CASSHRTAGANVLTF.

In its sample, this clone was seen once. The chain uses TRBV27 and TRBJ1-2; tentative D call: TRBD1 (6 bases). Germline CDR1 MNHEY, CDR2 SMNVEV (reference sequence). Trimming left V 5 bases short and J 0 bases short, with 13 bases between. This CDR3 is built from 15 residues. The CDR3 is CASSRDRPSNYGYTF. CDR3 nucleotide sequence: TGTGCCAGCAGTAGAGACAGGCCATCTAACTATGGCTACACCTTC.

A single count supports this clone. The V call is TRBV7-9, the J call TRBJ2-3; 14 bases are a match to TRBD2. CDR3 size: 15 residues. J gave up 5 bases and V 5 bases, and 3 bases lay outside the gene matches. From germline, CDR1 is SEHNR and CDR2 FQNEAQ (reference sequence). CDR3 coding DNA: TGTGCCAGCAGCCCGGGACTAGCGGGGGTAGATACGCAGTATTTT. Its protein product is CASSPGLAGVDTQYF.

The chain's CDR3 is CASSERPPRTRNEKLFF. CDR3 bases: TGTGCCAGCAGTGAACGTCCCCCCCGGACACGGAATGAAAAACTGTTTTTT. This chain links TRBV2 with TRBJ1-4; possibly TRBD1 for D (5 bases). The CDR3 has 17 residues. The germline V and J ends were trimmed by 2 bases and 5 bases, with 18 bases remaining between them. Germline CDR1 and CDR2: SNHLY and FYNNEI.

The CDR3 nucleotides read TGTGCCAGCAGCCCAACCGACAGGTCTGCCTACAATGAGCAGTTCTTC. Translated: CASSPTDRSAYNEQFF. The chain has TRBV7-9 and TRBJ2-1, with a weak D call TRBD1 (6 bases). Trimming left V 5 bases short and J 2 bases short, with 16 bases between. The CDR3 totals 16 residues. Germline loops: CDR1 SEHNR, CDR2 FQNEAQ (reference sequence).

Comment on this clone: This same CDR3 is encoded by further DNA sequences in the sample. The V call is TRBV10-2, the J call TRBJ2-1; unclear D gene. This CDR3 region has 13 residues. Per germline, CDR1 WSHSY and CDR2 SAAADI. Deletions cut 6 bases from V and 10 bases from J, with 16 bases between. The CDR3 DNA is TGCGCCAGCAGCCCCACGCCGGGTAGCGAGCAGTTCTTC. It is translated as CASSPTPGSEQFF.

The CDR3 DNA reads as TGCGCCAGCAGCTTGGGTGGGGGGGTATCCTACAATGAGCAGTTCTTC. Translated: CASSLGGGVSYNEQFF. The rearrangement links TRBV5-1 to TRBJ2-1, with TRBD2 matching 7 bases. Germline assignment: CDR1 SGHRS and CDR2 YFSETQ. The CDR3 has 16 residues. Unmatched junction bases numbered 4, after V lost 0 bases and J lost 1 base.

This clone showed up just once. V is TRBV4-3 and J is TRBJ2-5; possibly TRBD1 for D (5 bases). From germline, CDR1 is LGHNA and CDR2 YSLEER. The CDR3 covers 19 residues. V lost 0 bases and J 5 bases, leaving 25 bases between the germline ends. CDR3 in DNA: TGCGCCAGCAGCCAAGAGGGCCCCCAAAGTATAGGGGTGGAGGAGACCCAGTACTTC. Its protein is CASSQEGPQSIGVEETQYF.

The rearrangement uses TRBV6-4 and TRBJ2-1; tentative D call: TRBD2 (6 bases). V shed 4 bases and J shed 4 bases, with 14 bases lying between them. The germline gives CDR1 MRHNA, CDR2 SNTAGT. The CDR3 is 15 amino acids. The CDR3 loop is CASSAFSGPYNEQFF. The CDR3 nucleotides are TGTGCCAGCAGTGCCTTCAGCGGGCCTTACAATGAGCAGTTCTTC.

The chain employs TRBV15 and TRBJ2-1; no definite D call. Trimming shortened V by 8 bases and J by 6 bases, and 11 bases separated the two germline ends. The CDR3 sequence is 12 residues long. Germline V gene lookup returns CDR1 LNHNV and CDR2 YYDKDF (reference sequence). This chain's CDR3 is CATGFAVNEQFF. The CDR3, as DNA: TGTGCCACCGGGTTTGCGGTCAATGAGCAGTTCTTC.